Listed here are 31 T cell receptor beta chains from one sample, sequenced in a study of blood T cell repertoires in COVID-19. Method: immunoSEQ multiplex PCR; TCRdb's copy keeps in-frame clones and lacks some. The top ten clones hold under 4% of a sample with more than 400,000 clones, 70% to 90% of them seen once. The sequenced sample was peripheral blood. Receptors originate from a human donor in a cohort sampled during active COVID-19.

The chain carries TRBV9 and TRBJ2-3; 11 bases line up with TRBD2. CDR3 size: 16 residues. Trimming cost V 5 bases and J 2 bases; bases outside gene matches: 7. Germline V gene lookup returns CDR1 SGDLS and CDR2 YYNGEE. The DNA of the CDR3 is TGTGCCAGCAGTACCGGGACTAGCGGATACACAGATACGCAGTATTTT. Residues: CASSTGTSGYTDTQYF.

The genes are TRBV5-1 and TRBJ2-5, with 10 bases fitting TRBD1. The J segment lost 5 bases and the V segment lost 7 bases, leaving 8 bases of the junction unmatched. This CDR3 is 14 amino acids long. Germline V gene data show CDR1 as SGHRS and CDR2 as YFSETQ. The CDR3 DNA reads TGCGCCAGCGGTCCGGGACAGGGGTTGGAGACCCAGTACTTC. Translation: CASGPGQGLETQYF.

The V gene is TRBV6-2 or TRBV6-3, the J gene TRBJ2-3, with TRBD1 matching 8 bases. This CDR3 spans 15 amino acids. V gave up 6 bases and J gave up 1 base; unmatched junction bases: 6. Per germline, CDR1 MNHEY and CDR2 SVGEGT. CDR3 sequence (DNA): TGTGCCAGCAGCTTGGACAGGGCCGGCACAGATACGCAGTATTTT. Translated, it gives CASSLDRAGTDTQYF.

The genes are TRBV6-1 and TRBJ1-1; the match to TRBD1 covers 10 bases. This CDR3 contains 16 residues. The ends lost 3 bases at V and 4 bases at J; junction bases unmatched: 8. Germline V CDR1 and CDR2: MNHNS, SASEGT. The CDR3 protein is CASSDFVGQGFTEAFF. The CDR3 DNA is TGTGCCAGCAGTGATTTTGTGGGACAGGGGTTCACTGAAGCTTTCTTT.

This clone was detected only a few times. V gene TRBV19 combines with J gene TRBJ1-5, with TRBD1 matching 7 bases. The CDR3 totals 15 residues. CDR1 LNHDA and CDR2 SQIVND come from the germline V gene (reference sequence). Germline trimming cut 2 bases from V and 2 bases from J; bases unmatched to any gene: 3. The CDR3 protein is CASSITRGGNQPQHF. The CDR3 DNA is TGTGCCAGTAGTATAACCAGGGGGGGCAATCAGCCCCAGCATTTT.

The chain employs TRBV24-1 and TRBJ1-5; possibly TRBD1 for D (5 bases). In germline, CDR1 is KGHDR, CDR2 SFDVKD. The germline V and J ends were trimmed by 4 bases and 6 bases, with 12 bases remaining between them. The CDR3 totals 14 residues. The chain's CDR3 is CATSEMGGAQPQHF. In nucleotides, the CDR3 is TGTGCCACCAGTGAAATGGGAGGGGCTCAGCCCCAGCATTTT.

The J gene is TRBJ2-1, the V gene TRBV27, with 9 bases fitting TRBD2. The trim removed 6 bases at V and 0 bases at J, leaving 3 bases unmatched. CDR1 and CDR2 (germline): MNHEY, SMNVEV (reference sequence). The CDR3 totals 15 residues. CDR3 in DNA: TGTGCCAGCAGGAGAGCGGGAGGCTCCTACAATGAGCAGTTCTTC. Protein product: CASRRAGGSYNEQFF.

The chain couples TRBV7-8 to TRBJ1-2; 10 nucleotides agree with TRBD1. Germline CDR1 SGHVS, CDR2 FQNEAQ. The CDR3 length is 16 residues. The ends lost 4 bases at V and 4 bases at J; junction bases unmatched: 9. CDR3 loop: CASSSAGGTGVYGYTF. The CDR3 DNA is TGTGCCAGCAGCTCCGCAGGTGGGACAGGGGTCTATGGCTACACCTTC.

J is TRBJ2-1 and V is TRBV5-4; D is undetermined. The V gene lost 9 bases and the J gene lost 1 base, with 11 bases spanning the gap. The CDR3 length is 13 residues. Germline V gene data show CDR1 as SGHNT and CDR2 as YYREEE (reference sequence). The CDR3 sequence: CATRAISYNEQFF. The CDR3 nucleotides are TGTGCCACCCGCGCGATTTCCTACAATGAGCAGTTCTTC. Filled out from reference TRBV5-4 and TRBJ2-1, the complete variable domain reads ETGVTQSPTHLIKTRGQQVTLRCSSQSGHNTVSWYQQALGQGPQFIFQYYREEENGRGNFPPRFSGLQFPNYSSELNVNALELDDSALYLCATRAISYNEQFFGPGTRLTVL.

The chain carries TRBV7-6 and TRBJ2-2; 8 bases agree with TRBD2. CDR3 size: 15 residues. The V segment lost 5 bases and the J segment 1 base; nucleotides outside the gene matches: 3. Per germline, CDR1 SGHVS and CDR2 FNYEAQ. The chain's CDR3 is CASSESGGNTGELFF. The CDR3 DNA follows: TGTGCCAGCAGCGAAAGCGGGGGGAACACCGGGGAGCTGTTTTTT.

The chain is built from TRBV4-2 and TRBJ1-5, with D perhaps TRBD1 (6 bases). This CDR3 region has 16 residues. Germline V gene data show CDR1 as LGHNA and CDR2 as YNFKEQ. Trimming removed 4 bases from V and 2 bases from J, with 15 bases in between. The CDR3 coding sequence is TGTGCCAGCAGCCCGACCGCCGCAGGGGGCAATCAGCCCCAGCATTTT. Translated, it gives CASSPTAAGGNQPQHF.

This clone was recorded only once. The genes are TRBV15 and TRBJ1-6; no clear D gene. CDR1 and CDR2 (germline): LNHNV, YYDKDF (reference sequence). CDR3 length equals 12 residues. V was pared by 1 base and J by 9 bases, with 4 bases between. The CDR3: CATSRVSSPLHF. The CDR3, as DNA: TGTGCCACCAGCAGAGTCAGTTCACCCCTCCACTTT.

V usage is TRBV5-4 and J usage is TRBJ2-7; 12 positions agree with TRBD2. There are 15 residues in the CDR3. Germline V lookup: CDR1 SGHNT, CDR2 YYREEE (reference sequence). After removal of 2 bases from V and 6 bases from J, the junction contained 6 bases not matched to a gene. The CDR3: CASSFERLAGVEQYF. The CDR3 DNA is TGTGCCAGCAGCTTTGAGAGACTAGCGGGAGTCGAGCAGTACTTC.

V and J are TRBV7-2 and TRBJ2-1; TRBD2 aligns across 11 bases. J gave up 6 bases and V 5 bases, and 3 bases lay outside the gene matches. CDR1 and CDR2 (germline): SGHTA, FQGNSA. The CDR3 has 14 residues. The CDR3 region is CASSLGTSGNEQFF. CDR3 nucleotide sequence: TGTGCCAGCAGCCTCGGGACTAGCGGCAATGAGCAGTTCTTC. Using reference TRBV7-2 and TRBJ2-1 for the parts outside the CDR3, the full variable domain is GAGVSQSPSNKVTEKGKDVELRCDPISGHTALYWYRQSLGQGLEFLIYFQGNSAPDKSGLPSDRFSAERTGGSVSTLTIQRTQQEDSAVYLCASSLGTSGNEQFFGPGTRLTVL.

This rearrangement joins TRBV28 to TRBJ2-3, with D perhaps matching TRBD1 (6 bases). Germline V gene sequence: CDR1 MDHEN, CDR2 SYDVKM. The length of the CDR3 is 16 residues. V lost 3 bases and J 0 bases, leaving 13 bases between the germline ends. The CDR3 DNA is TGTGCCAGCAGTTTCGGACAGACCCTAAGCACAGATACGCAGTATTTT. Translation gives CASSFGQTLSTDTQYF.

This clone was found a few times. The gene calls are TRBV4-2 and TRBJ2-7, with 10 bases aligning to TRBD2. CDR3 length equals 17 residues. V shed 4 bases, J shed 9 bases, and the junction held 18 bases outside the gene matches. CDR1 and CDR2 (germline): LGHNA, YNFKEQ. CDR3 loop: CASSRYEREGRVPVQYF. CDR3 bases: TGTGCCAGCAGCCGGTATGAGCGGGAGGGCCGAGTTCCTGTGCAGTACTTC.

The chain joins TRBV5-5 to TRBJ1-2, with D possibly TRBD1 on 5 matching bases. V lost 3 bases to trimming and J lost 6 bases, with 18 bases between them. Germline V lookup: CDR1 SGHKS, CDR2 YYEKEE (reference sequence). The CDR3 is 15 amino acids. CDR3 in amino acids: CASSSSGPLGHGYTF. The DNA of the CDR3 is TGTGCCAGCAGCTCATCAGGGCCCCTAGGGCATGGCTACACCTTC.

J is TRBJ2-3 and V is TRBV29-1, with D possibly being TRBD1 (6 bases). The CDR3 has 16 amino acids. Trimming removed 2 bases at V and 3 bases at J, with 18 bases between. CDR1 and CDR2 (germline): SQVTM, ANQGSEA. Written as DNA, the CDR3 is TGCAGCGTTGAACACGAACAGGGCGCTGTGACAGATACGCAGTATTTT. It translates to CSVEHEQGAVTDTQYF.

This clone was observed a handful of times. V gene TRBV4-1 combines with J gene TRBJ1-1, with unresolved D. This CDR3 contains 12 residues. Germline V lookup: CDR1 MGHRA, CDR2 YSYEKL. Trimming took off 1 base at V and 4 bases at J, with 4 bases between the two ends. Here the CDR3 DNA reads TGCGCCAGCAGCCAAGTTAGCACTGAAGCTTTCTTT. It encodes CASSQVSTEAFF.

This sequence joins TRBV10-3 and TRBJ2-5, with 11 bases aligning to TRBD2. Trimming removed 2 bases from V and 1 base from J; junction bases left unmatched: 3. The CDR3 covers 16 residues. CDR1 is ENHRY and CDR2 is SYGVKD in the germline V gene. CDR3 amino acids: CAISEEGLAVQETQYF. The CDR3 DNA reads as TGTGCCATCAGTGAGGAGGGACTAGCGGTCCAAGAGACCCAGTACTTC.

As DNA, the CDR3 is TGTGCCAGCTCCAATCTAGGGAGGACCTTAGATGGCTACACCTTC. Amino acids: CASSNLGRTLDGYTF. The chain links TRBV27 to TRBJ1-2; D not resolved. CDR3 length equals 15 residues. Per germline, CDR1 MNHEY and CDR2 SMNVEV (reference sequence). Trimming took 8 bases from V and 6 from J, leaving 22 bases between them.

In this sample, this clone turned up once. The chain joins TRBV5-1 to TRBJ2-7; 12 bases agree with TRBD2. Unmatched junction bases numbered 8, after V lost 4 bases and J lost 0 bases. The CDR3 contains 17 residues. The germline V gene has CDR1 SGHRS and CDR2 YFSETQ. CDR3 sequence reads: CASSLWTSGDFSYEQYF. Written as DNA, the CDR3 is TGCGCCAGCAGCCTATGGACTAGCGGGGATTTCTCCTACGAGCAGTACTTC.

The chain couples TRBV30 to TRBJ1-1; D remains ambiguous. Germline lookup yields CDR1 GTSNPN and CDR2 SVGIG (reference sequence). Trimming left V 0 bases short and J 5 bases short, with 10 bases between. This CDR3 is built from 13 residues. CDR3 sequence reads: CAWSVAGRTEAFF. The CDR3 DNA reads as TGTGCCTGGAGTGTAGCAGGTCGTACTGAAGCTTTCTTT.

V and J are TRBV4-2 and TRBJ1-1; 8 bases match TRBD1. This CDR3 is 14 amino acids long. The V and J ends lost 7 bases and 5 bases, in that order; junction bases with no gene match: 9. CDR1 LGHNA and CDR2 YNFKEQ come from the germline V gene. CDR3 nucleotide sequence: TGTGCCAGCATGGGGCAGGGGGCAAGAACTGAAGCTTTCTTT. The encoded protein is CASMGQGARTEAFF.

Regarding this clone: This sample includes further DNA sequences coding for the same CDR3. The CDR3 DNA reads as TGTGCCAGCTCACCTCTGGGAGGGAATGAGCAGTTCTTC. Residues: CASSPLGGNEQFF. This rearrangement joins TRBV18 to TRBJ2-1; 7 bases align to TRBD2. CDR3 size: 13 residues. With V trimmed by 3 bases and J by 7 bases, 3 bases remained unmatched. Germline V gene sequence: CDR1 KGHSH, CDR2 LQKENI.

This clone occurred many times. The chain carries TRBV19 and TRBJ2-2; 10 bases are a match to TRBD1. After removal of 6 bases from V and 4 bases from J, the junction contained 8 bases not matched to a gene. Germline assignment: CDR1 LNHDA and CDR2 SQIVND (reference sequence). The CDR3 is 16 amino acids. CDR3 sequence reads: CASSLAGTGVTGELFF. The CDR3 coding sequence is TGTGCCAGTAGCCTTGCGGGGACAGGGGTCACCGGGGAGCTGTTTTTT. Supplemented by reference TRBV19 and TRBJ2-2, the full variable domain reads DGGITQSPKYLFRKEGQNVTLSCEQNLNHDAMYWYRQDPGQGLRLIYYSQIVNDFQKGDIAEGYSVSREKKESFPLTVTSAQKNPTAFYLCASSLAGTGVTGELFFGEGSRLTVL.

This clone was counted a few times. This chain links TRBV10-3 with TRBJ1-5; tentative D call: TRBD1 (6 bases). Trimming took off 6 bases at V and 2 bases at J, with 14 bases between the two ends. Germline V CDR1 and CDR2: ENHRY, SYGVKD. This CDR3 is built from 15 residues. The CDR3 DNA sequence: TGTGCCATCAGCGCCGACAGGTTGCGCAATCAGCCCCAGCATTTT. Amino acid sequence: CAISADRLRNQPQHF.

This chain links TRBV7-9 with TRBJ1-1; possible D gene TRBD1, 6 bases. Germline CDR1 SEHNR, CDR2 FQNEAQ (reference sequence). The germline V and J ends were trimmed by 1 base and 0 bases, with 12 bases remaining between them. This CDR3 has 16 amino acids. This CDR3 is CASSLEGVALNTEAFF. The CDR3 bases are TGTGCCAGCAGCTTAGAGGGGGTGGCATTGAACACTGAAGCTTTCTTT.

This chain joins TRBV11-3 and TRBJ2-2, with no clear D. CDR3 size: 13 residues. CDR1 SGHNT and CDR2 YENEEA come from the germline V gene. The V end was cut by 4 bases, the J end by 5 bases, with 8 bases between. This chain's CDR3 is CASSSPGTGELFF. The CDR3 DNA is TGTGCCAGCAGCTCCCCCGGGACCGGGGAGCTGTTTTTT.

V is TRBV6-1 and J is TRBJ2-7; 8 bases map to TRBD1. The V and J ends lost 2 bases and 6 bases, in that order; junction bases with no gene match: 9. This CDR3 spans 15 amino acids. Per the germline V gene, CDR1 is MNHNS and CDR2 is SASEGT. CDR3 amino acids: CASSELPGQVSEQYF. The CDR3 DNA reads TGTGCCAGCAGTGAACTTCCGGGACAGGTGTCCGAGCAGTACTTC.

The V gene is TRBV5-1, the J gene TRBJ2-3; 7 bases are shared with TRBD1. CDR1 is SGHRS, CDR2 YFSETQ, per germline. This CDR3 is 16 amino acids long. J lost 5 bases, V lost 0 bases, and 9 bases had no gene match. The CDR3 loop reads CASSLARQGVGDTQYF. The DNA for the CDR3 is TGCGCCAGCAGCTTGGCCAGGCAGGGGGTGGGAGATACGCAGTATTTT.